This T cell receptor (beta chain) came from a study of T-cell memory formation after mild COVID-19. Findings and limits, study-wide: Contracting CD8+ clones were enriched in EMRA, CD4+ mainly in CM and EM.

Of note for this clonotype: As yet, its antigen is unknown.

TCRdb recomputed calls from the 5' RACE reads with MiXCR, one row per CDR3 protein. The sample yields a few hundred thousand distinct CDR3 sequences, around an eighth seen once. The sequencing sample was made of PBMCs or a T cell subset sorted from them (not recorded which). The receptor comes from a man younger than 35 who had mild COVID-19 (a few samples of this study predate the infection). Cell type and time point are not known.

CDR3 nucleotides: TGCAGTGCTAGAGATCCCCACAGGGATAAAGGCGAGCAGTACTTC. This sequence encodes CSARDPHRDKGEQYF. The V gene is TRBV20-1, the J gene TRBJ2-7; D is perhaps TRBD1 (6 bases). Trimming cost V 0 bases and J 6 bases, with 18 bases left between them. This CDR3 has 15 residues. Germline values: CDR1 DFQATT, CDR2 SNEGSKA (reference sequence).